Listed below are T cell receptor beta chains from one sample, sequenced in a study of blood T cell repertoires in COVID-19. This table comes from immunoSEQ multiplex PCR, and its TCRdb copy is limited to in-frame clones, with some not included. The repertoire holds about 240,000 clones, with roughly 80% as singletons. Sequencing was done on a sample of peripheral blood. Source of these receptors: a woman between 18 and 30 years old with acute or convalescent COVID-19. Each CDR3 is given with its conserved first and last residue. A D gene is named only where the DNA matches it firmly. The size field is filled for only some rows; it gives once, few, many or a size class.

TRBJ1-3 TRBV7-9 NA NA TGTGCCAGCAGTCTCGCGTCGGTCGGAAACACCATATATTTT CASSLASVGNTIYF
TRBJ2-5 TRBV25-1 NA TRBD2 TGTGCCAGCAGTGTGCGCGGGAGGTCCCAAGAGACCCAGTACTTC CASSVRGRSQETQYF
TRBJ1-2 TRBV27 few NA TGTGCCAGTCGAAAACAGGGACGGGGTGGCTACACCTTC CASRKQGRGGYTF
TRBJ2-1 TRBV14 NA TRBD2 TGTGCCAGCAGCCGCGCCGGGGTAGCGGGAGCTGAGCAGTTCTTC CASSRAGVAGAEQFF
TRBJ2-2 TRBV4-2 few TRBD1 TGTGCCAGCAGCATCAGACAGGGAAACACCGGGGAGCTGTTTTTT CASSIRQGNTGELFF
TRBJ2-5 TRBV6-5 NA TRBD1 TGTGCCAGCAGTTTCTCCAACAGGGGCACCGCTGGCCAGTACTTC CASSFSNRGTAGQYF
TRBJ1-1 TRBV6-5 NA TRBD1 TGTGCCAGCAGAAGACAGGGAAGCAGCACTGAAGCTTTCTTT CASRRQGSSTEAFF
TRBJ1-4 TRBV28 NA TRBD1 TGTGCCAGCAGTTCTACCGGGACAGGGGGCTGGGTTAATGAAAAACTGTTTTTT CASSSTGTGGWVNEKLFF
TRBJ2-1 TRBV6-5 NA TRBD2 TGTGCCAGCAGTCCGGGGACTAGCGGTTACAATGAGCAGTTCTTC CASSPGTSGYNEQFF
TRBJ1-2 TRBV28 NA NA TGTGCCAGCAGTTTGGATAGGGGCTCCCCCTATGGCTACACCTTC CASSLDRGSPYGYTF
TRBJ1-6 TRBV5-5 NA TRBD1 TGTGCCAGCAGCTTGGGGGACAGAGTAAATTCACCCCTCCACTTT CASSLGDRVNSPLHF
TRBJ1-2 TRBV10-3 NA TRBD1 TGTGCCATCAGCATGGGGACAGTCAACTATGGCTACACCTTC CAISMGTVNYGYTF
TRBJ2-2 TRBV11-1 few NA TGTGCCAGCAGCAACGCGGTCCAGCTGTTTTTT CASSNAVQLFF
TRBJ1-1 TRBV7-2 NA NA TGTGCCAGCAGCTTAGTGCAGGGGCAGACTGAAGCTTTCTTT CASSLVQGQTEAFF
TRBJ1-2 TRBV19 NA TRBD1 TGTGCCAGCAGATTGGACAGGGTGGGCTATGGCTACACCTTC CASRLDRVGYGYTF
TRBJ2-5 TRBV7-8 NA NA TGTGCCAGCAGCCCCCTCCTAGAGACCCAGTACTTC CASSPLLETQYF
TRBJ2-7 TRBV11-3 NA NA TGTGCCAGCAGCTTAGGACTAGACCCCTCCTACGAGCAGTACTTC CASSLGLDPSYEQYF
TRBJ1-4 TRBV29-1 NA NA TGCAGCGGTTTATACAGGGAAAAACTGTTTTTT CSGLYREKLFF
TRBJ2-7 TRBV7-2 once NA TGTGCCAGCAGCTTCGAGGTTTATGTGACCGTCTCCTACGAGCAGTACTTC CASSFEVYVTVSYEQYF
TRBJ1-5 TRBV27 few NA TGTGCCAGCAGTTCCAAGCTGTATAGTGGTCAGCCCCAGCATTTT CASSSKLYSGQPQHF
TRBJ2-1 TRBV15 NA TRBD2 TGTGCCACCAGCAGACGCAGTAGCGGGAGGAATGAGCAGTTCTTC CATSRRSSGRNEQFF
TRBJ1-1 TRBV30 many NA TGTGCCTGGAGTGCCGGTCAGGGAATGAACACTGAAGCTTTCTTT CAWSAGQGMNTEAFF
TRBJ2-7 TRBV5-1 NA NA TGCGCCAGCAGCTTGGGTCGCGGGGGCCCGCCCTACGAGCAGTACTTC CASSLGRGGPPYEQYF
TRBJ1-5 TRBV6-5 NA NA TGTGCCACCACCCGGTCGACAGTTAGCAATCAGCCCCAGCATTTT CATTRSTVSNQPQHF
TRBJ1-6 TRBV6-5 NA NA TGTGCCAGCAGTAGGACTGGACCAGATTCACCCCTCCACTTT CASSRTGPDSPLHF
TRBJ2-3 TRBV2 NA TRBD2 TGTGCCAGCAGTTTTGCGGGAGCCCCCACAGATACGCAGTATTTT CASSFAGAPTDTQYF